What follows is one T cell receptor beta chain and its context. The antigen remains undetermined. These data are taken from a study of cytomegalovirus exposure and HLA in healthy donors. On the study more broadly: Inside one of the first data releases sat some 85 million unique TCRs taken from HLA-typed donors. Study-wide findings and caveats: Association of a missense DCLRE1C variant with TCR beta V- and J-gene trimming was reported in a later analysis.

Losses at the gene ends were 4 bases for V and 5 bases for J; bases not matched to a gene: 7. Germline-derived CDR1 and CDR2 are MNHNS and SASEGT. The CDR3 sequence is 14 residues long. Amplification used 60 Vbeta primers and 13 Jbeta primers. As processed by the authors: Tens of millions of unique TCR beta chains, 9.5 million to 11 million of them shared, were counted by a later analysis. Assay: immunoSEQ multiplex PCR; the TCRdb copy retains only in-frame clones and omits some. V and J calls and clone size are given by that table; D and trimming were obtained from the DNA. The sample lists approximately 69,000 clones, roughly 80% occurring once.

The clonotype comes from a woman aged 30 to 39 in good health and CMV-seropositive. This chain uses TRBV6-1 with TRBJ2-5; TRBD2 agrees at 7 bases. The sample taken for sequencing was PBMCs. The CDR3 DNA reads as TGTGCCAGCAGTGGGCGGACTAGATCGGAGACCCAGTACTTC. Its translation is CASSGRTRSETQYF.